The 24 T cell receptor beta chains listed next were all sequenced from one sample in a study of blood T cell repertoires in COVID-19. The repertoire was sequenced with immunoSEQ multiplex PCR; TCRdb's copy has only in-frame clones and lacks some. The sample lists approximately 60,000 clones, more than 75% occurring once. The sequenced sample was peripheral blood. These receptors all stem from a human donor in a cohort sampled during active COVID-19.

The chain couples TRBV19 to TRBJ2-1, with a possible D match to TRBD2 (6 bases). V was clipped by 5 bases and J by 6 bases, with 11 bases between them. CDR3 length equals 13 residues. Germline assignment: CDR1 LNHDA and CDR2 SQIVND (reference sequence). The CDR3 loop is CASSQGLSNEQFF. CDR3 sequence (DNA): TGTGCCAGTAGTCAGGGACTTTCCAATGAGCAGTTCTTC.

This rearrangement joins TRBV19 to TRBJ2-2, with 11 bases that match TRBD2. This CDR3 comprises 17 residues. J lost 4 bases, V lost 4 bases, and 8 bases had no gene match. Looked up from germline, CDR1 is LNHDA and CDR2 is SQIVND (reference sequence). CDR3 DNA sequence: TGTGCCAGTAGTACTAGCGGGGGGCCCTCGGGCACCGGGGAGCTGTTTTTT. Translation: CASSTSGGPSGTGELFF.

The gene calls are TRBV7-8 and TRBJ2-1; 7 nucleotides agree with TRBD1. Trimming took 6 bases from V and 7 from J; bases not matched to a gene: 15. Germline loops: CDR1 SGHVS, CDR2 FQNEAQ. The CDR3 length is 16 residues. The CDR3 bases are TGTGCCAGCAGTTCGAGGGGGCGCGGAGTTTTGAATGAGCAGTTCTTC. Its translation is CASSSRGRGVLNEQFF.

The gene calls are TRBV2 and TRBJ2-6, with no clear D. The germline CDR1 and CDR2 sequences are SNHLY and FYNNEI. Trimming removed 9 bases at V and 3 bases at J, with 6 bases between. The CDR3 is 12 residues long. The CDR3 coding sequence is TGTGCCAGAGAGGATGGGGCCAACGTCCTGACTTTC. Its protein product is CAREDGANVLTF.

V and J are TRBV9 and TRBJ1-1; D is possibly TRBD1 (5 bases). CDR1 is SGDLS, CDR2 YYNGEE, per germline. Trimming left V 0 bases short and J 5 bases short, with 11 bases between. The CDR3 spans 14 residues. In nucleotides, the CDR3 is TGTGCCAGCAGCGTAGGGTCCGGGGGTACTGAAGCTTTCTTT. It encodes CASSVGSGGTEAFF.

V and J are TRBV9 and TRBJ2-5, with 7 bases fitting TRBD2. The CDR3 runs to 17 residues. The germline V gene has CDR1 SGDLS and CDR2 YYNGEE. V gave up 1 base and J gave up 4 bases; unmatched junction bases: 13. This chain's CDR3 is CASSVRSSGLAGETQYF. The CDR3 coding sequence is TGTGCCAGCAGCGTAAGGTCTAGCGGCTTGGCCGGAGAGACCCAGTACTTC.

The J gene is TRBJ2-1, the V gene TRBV2, with a possible D match to TRBD2 (5 bases). The ends were cut back, 8 bases at V and 1 base at J, with 9 bases in the middle. The CDR3 is made up of 13 amino acids. The germline V gene encodes CDR1 SNHLY and CDR2 FYNNEI. The CDR3 DNA follows: TGTGCCAGCCGTTTAGCGTCCTACAATGAGCAGTTCTTC. Residues: CASRLASYNEQFF.

The chain couples TRBV10-1 to TRBJ2-3; no definite D call. This CDR3 has 15 amino acids. Trimming pared 0 bases from V and 3 bases from J, leaving 10 bases between. CDR1 and CDR2 (germline): WNHNN, SYGVQD (reference sequence). The CDR3 nucleotides read TGCGCCAGCAGTGAGTCCGGGTCCGGGACAGATACGCAGTATTTT. It yields the protein CASSESGSGTDTQYF.

The chain uses TRBV7-2 and TRBJ2-1, with 11 bases lining up with TRBD2. CDR3 length: 17 amino acids. CDR1 is SGHTA, CDR2 FQGNSA, per germline. With V trimmed by 5 bases and J by 2 bases, 8 bases remained unmatched. CDR3 residues: CASSTLPTSGAYNEQFF. CDR3 nucleotide sequence: TGTGCCAGCAGCACTCTCCCGACTAGCGGGGCCTACAATGAGCAGTTCTTC.

The chain couples TRBV29-1 to TRBJ1-1; TRBD1 matches at 7 bases. The CDR3 length is 14 residues. In germline, CDR1 is SQVTM, CDR2 ANQGSEA. The ends lost 7 bases at V and 3 bases at J; junction bases unmatched: 11. CDR3 bases: TGCAGCGCCGCCCCAGGGGGGCAAGACACTGAAGCTTTCTTT. Protein: CSAAPGGQDTEAFF. Complete variable domain (other parts from reference TRBV29-1 and TRBJ1-1): SAVISQKPSRDICQRGTSLTIQCQVDSQVTMMFWYRQQPGQSLTLIATANQGSEATYESGFVIDKFPISRPNLTFSTLTVSNMSPEDSSIYLCSAAPGGQDTEAFFGQGTRLTVV.

The V and J genes are TRBV3-1 (or the pseudogene TRBV3-2) and TRBJ1-4; TRBD1 aligns across 7 bases. V lost 4 bases, J lost 0 bases, and 8 bases stayed unmatched. CDR3 length: 17 amino acids. The germline V gene encodes CDR1 LGHDT and CDR2 YNNKEL (reference sequence). CDR3: CASSPGQRMTTNEKLFF. The CDR3 DNA reads as TGTGCCAGCAGCCCGGGACAGAGAATGACAACTAATGAAAAACTGTTTTTT.

The J gene is TRBJ1-2, the V gene TRBV5-4; D perhaps matches TRBD1 (5 bases). The CDR3 runs 14 residues. The V end lost 0 bases, the J end lost 1 base, and 7 bases lay between the germline ends. Per the germline V gene, CDR1 is SGHNT and CDR2 is YYREEE (reference sequence). CDR3 residues: CASSLGQGNYGYTF. The CDR3 DNA follows: TGTGCCAGCAGCTTGGGCCAGGGTAACTATGGCTACACCTTC.

The chain recombines TRBV11-2 with TRBJ1-1, with D perhaps matching TRBD1 (5 bases). This CDR3 is built from 13 residues. V lost 5 bases and J lost 2, with 9 bases in between. The V gene's germline CDR1 is SGHAT and CDR2 FQNNGV. CDR3 amino acids: CASSPGVNTEAFF. The CDR3 DNA follows: TGTGCCAGCAGCCCGGGGGTAAACACTGAAGCTTTCTTT. The full variable domain, completed using reference TRBV11-2 and TRBJ1-1, is EAGVAQSPRYKIIEKRQSVAFWCNPISGHATLYWYQQILGQGPKLLIQFQNNGVVDDSQLPKDRFSAERLKGVDSTLKIQPAKLEDSAVYLCASSPGVNTEAFFGQGTRLTVV.

This chain uses TRBV19 with TRBJ1-2, with 8 positions matching TRBD1. Germline CDR1 is LNHDA and CDR2 is SQIVND (reference sequence). V lost 4 bases to trimming and J lost 1 base; unmatched junction nucleotides: 5. The CDR3 covers 15 residues. The DNA for the CDR3 is TGTGCCAGTAGTAGTCAGGGGGCTTATAACTATGGCTACACCTTC. Its protein is CASSSQGAYNYGYTF. Combining the CDR3 with reference TRBV19 and TRBJ1-2 gives the whole variable domain DGGITQSPKYLFRKEGQNVTLSCEQNLNHDAMYWYRQDPGQGLRLIYYSQIVNDFQKGDIAEGYSVSREKKESFPLTVTSAQKNPTAFYLCASSSQGAYNYGYTFGSGTRLTVV.

V usage is TRBV6-1 and J usage is TRBJ2-5, with TRBD2 matching 14 bases. The V and J ends lost 4 bases and 0 bases, in that order; junction bases with no gene match: 7. This CDR3 contains 18 residues. CDR1 and CDR2 from the germline V gene are MNHNS and SASEGT. The CDR3 is CASSGLAGGPGYQETQYF. CDR3 nucleotides: TGTGCCAGCAGTGGACTAGCGGGGGGGCCCGGGTACCAAGAGACCCAGTACTTC.

The chain joins TRBV5-6 to TRBJ2-1, with D possibly being TRBD1 (6 bases). Germline V lookup: CDR1 SGHDT, CDR2 YYEEEE. The CDR3 is 16 residues long. The germline V and J ends were trimmed by 5 bases and 4 bases, with 19 bases remaining between them. Here the CDR3 reads CASSRDTGAFYNEQFF. The CDR3 DNA reads TGTGCCAGCAGTAGGGACACAGGAGCCTTTTACAATGAGCAGTTCTTC.

This chain connects TRBV27 to TRBJ1-1; perhaps TRBD1 as D (5 bases). The V and J ends lost 6 bases and 3 bases respectively, with 26 bases between them. This CDR3 is 18 amino acids long. From germline, CDR1 is MNHEY and CDR2 SMNVEV (reference sequence). The CDR3 bases are TGTGCCAGCAGACGATTTTGGGGCCCCGAAAAACCGGACACTGAAGCTTTCTTT. Its protein product is CASRRFWGPEKPDTEAFF.

The V call is TRBV6-1, the J call TRBJ2-7, with TRBD2 matching over 8 bases. V shed 3 bases and J 1 base; nucleotides not matched to a gene: 8. The CDR3 is 16 residues long. Germline CDR1 and CDR2: MNHNS and SASEGT. The CDR3 nucleotides are TGTGCCAGCAGTGACCCGGGCGGGGGGAAGTCCTACGAGCAGTACTTC. Its translation: CASSDPGGGKSYEQYF.

The chain employs TRBV5-6 and TRBJ2-5; the match to TRBD1 covers 11 bases. The CDR3 contains 16 residues. V was pared by 4 bases and J by 4 bases, with 9 bases of the junction left unmatched. Germline V gene data show CDR1 as SGHDT and CDR2 as YYEEEE. This CDR3 is CASSVPGTGGLETQYF. In nucleotides, the CDR3 is TGTGCCAGCAGCGTCCCCGGGACAGGGGGATTAGAGACCCAGTACTTC.

V is TRBV6-1 and J is TRBJ1-2; D remains unclear. In germline, CDR1 is MNHNS, CDR2 SASEGT. The CDR3 is made up of 12 amino acids. V was clipped by 0 bases and J by 4 bases, with 3 bases between them. The CDR3 bases are TGTGCCAGCAGTGAAGCGAGCTATGGCTACACCTTC. Translating gives CASSEASYGYTF.

The V call is TRBV5-4, the J call TRBJ1-4; D not resolved. V was clipped by 0 bases and J by 6 bases, with 9 bases between them. The V gene's germline CDR1 is SGHNT and CDR2 YYREEE (reference sequence). The CDR3 is made up of 14 amino acids. This CDR3 reads CASSLGARDEKLFF. DNA for the CDR3: TGTGCCAGCAGCTTGGGGGCGCGAGATGAAAAACTGTTTTTT.

The V gene is TRBV7-2, the J gene TRBJ2-7, with D maybe TRBD1 (5 bases). Looked up from germline, CDR1 is SGHTA and CDR2 is FQGNSA. The CDR3 is 14 amino acids. V was trimmed by 0 bases and J by 5 bases, leaving 11 bases between them. Here the CDR3 reads CASSLAQGNNEQYF. The CDR3 DNA is TGTGCCAGCAGCTTAGCTCAGGGTAACAACGAGCAGTACTTC.

The chain employs TRBV7-9 and TRBJ2-5; 7 bases agree with TRBD2. The CDR3 extends over 14 amino acids. CDR1 SEHNR and CDR2 FQNEAQ come from the germline V gene (reference sequence). V lost 3 bases to trimming and J lost 5 bases; unmatched junction nucleotides: 6. The DNA for the CDR3 is TGTGCCAGCAGCTTTAGCGGGTTGGAGGAGACCCAGTACTTC. Amino acids: CASSFSGLEETQYF. The whole variable domain, filled in from reference TRBV7-9 and TRBJ2-5, reads DTGVSQNPRHKITKRGQNVTFRCDPISEHNRLYWYRQTLGQGPEFLTYFQNEAQLEKSRLLSDRFSAERPKGSFSTLEIQRTEQGDSAMYLCASSFSGLEETQYFGPGTRLLVL.

The rearrangement joins TRBV3-1 (or the pseudogene TRBV3-2) to TRBJ2-2; no firm D call. The CDR3 consists of 14 residues. V lost 4 bases and J 0 bases, leaving 6 bases between the germline ends. Germline CDR1 reads LGHDT; CDR2 reads YNNKEL (reference sequence). CDR3 coding DNA: TGTGCCAGCAGCCCGTACTCGAACACCGGGGAGCTGTTTTTT. It specifies CASSPYSNTGELFF.